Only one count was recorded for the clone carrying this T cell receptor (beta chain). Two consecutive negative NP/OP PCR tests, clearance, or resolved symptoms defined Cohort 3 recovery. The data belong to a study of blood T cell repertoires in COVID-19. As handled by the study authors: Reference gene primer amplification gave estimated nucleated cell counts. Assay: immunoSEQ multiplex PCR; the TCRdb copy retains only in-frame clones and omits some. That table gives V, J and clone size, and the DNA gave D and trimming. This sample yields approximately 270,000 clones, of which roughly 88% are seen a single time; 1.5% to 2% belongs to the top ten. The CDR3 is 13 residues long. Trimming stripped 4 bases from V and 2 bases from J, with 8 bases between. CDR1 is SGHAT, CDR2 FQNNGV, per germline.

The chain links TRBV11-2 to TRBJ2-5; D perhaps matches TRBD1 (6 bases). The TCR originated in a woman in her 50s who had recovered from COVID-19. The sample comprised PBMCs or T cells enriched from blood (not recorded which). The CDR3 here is CASSSRGQETQYF. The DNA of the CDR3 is TGTGCCAGCAGCTCGAGGGGGCAAGAGACCCAGTACTTC.